One TCR beta chain is described in this entry. This entry is derived from a study of molecular identifiers for immune sequencing clone quantification. The sorting of naive CD8 T cells used the CD8+CD4-CCR7+CD45RA+ phenotype. Trimming took off 2 bases at V and 0 bases at J, with 14 bases between the two ends. The CDR3 loop spans 17 amino acids. Germline V gives CDR1 MNHEY, CDR2 SVGEGT. TCRdb independently ran MiXCR on the PCR reads; one entry per CDR3 protein. The table lists 6,500 to 9,000 distinct CDR3 sequences, 33% of them singletons. The source is a human donor in good health. Some libraries in this study had Jurkat cell RNA spiked in. The sequenced sample was naive CD8+ T cells from blood, with Jurkat cell RNA spiked in. Noted subset: FACS-sorted CD8+CD4-CCR7+CD45RA+ naive T cells. The chain recombines TRBV6-2 or TRBV6-3 with TRBJ1-5, with D maybe TRBD1 (5 bases). CDR3 nucleotide sequence: TGTGCCAGCAGTTACGAGGATGGGGGAAGTAGCAATCAGCCCCAGCATTTT. Its protein product is CASSYEDGGSSNQPQHF.